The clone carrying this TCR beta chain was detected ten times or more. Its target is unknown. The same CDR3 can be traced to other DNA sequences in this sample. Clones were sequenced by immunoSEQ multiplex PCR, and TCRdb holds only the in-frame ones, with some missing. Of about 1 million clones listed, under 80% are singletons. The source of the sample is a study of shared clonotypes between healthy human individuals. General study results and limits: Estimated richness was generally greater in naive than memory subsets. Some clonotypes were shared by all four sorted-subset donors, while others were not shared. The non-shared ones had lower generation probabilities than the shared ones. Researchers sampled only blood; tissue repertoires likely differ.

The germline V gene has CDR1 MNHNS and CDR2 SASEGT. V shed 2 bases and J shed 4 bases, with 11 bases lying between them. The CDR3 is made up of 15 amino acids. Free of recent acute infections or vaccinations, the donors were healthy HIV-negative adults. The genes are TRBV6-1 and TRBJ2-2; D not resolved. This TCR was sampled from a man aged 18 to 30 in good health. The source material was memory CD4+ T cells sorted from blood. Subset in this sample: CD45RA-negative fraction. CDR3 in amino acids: CASSELQRGTGELFF. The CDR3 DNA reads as TGTGCCAGCAGTGAACTTCAACGTGGCACCGGGGAGCTGTTTTTT.